These 11 T cell receptor beta chains came from one sample sequenced in a study of cytotoxic CD8 clonotypes in ibrutinib-treated CLL. Assay: immunoSEQ multiplex PCR; the TCRdb copy retains only in-frame clones and omits some. Counted here are around 310,000 clones, around four fifths occurring once; the ten biggest clones make up over 5%. This specimen consisted of PBMCs, obtained before ibrutinib treatment. The receptor set was obtained from a human donor with chronic lymphocytic leukemia.

The rearrangement joins TRBV9 to TRBJ1-2; 10 nucleotides match TRBD1. CDR3 size: 13 residues. Germline V gene sequence: CDR1 SGDLS, CDR2 YYNGEE. V dropped 4 bases and J dropped 6; count of bases not matched to a gene: 3. The CDR3 coding sequence is TGTGCCAGCAGCAGTGGGACAGGGGATGGCTACACCTTC. It specifies CASSSGTGDGYTF.

The rearrangement links TRBV27 to TRBJ2-7; D is perhaps TRBD1 (5 bases). V lost 5 bases and J 1 base, leaving 12 bases between the germline ends. Germline V gives CDR1 MNHEY, CDR2 SMNVEV (reference sequence). CDR3 length equals 14 residues. CDR3 in DNA: TGTGCCAGCAGTCCCGGACAAGCATCCTACGAGCAGTACTTC. The encoded protein is CASSPGQASYEQYF.

The V gene is TRBV30, the J gene TRBJ2-4, with D hard to call. Germline V lookup: CDR1 GTSNPN, CDR2 SVGIG (reference sequence). The CDR3 has 11 residues. The CDR3 DNA is TGTGCGGGGTCCGGCGGAAACATTCAGTACTTC. This codes for CAGSGGNIQYF.

The genes are TRBV28 and TRBJ1-2, with D perhaps matching TRBD1 (6 bases). Germline lookup yields CDR1 MDHEN and CDR2 SYDVKM. The CDR3 consists of 12 residues. Trimming shortened V by 7 bases and J by 3 bases, and 9 bases separated the two germline ends. Here the CDR3 DNA reads TGTGCCAGCACCGACAGGTACTATGGCTACACCTTC. It yields the protein CASTDRYYGYTF.

The CDR3 region is CASSLNRGGEKLFF. Written as DNA, the CDR3 is TGTGCCAGCAGCTTGAACAGGGGAGGTGAAAAACTGTTTTTT. This chain connects TRBV7-2 to TRBJ1-4, with 7 bases lining up with TRBD1. Trimming cost V 3 bases and J 7 bases; bases outside gene matches: 5. Germline lookup yields CDR1 SGHTA and CDR2 FQGNSA. The CDR3 is 14 amino acids.

The rearrangement links TRBV29-1 to TRBJ2-3; D is possibly TRBD2 (6 bases). The germline V gene encodes CDR1 SQVTM and CDR2 ANQGSEA. This CDR3 comprises 12 residues. V lost 4 bases to trimming and J lost 4 bases, with 9 bases between them. The CDR3 bases are TGCAGCGTTGTGGAGGGCCCAGATACGCAGTATTTT. It yields the protein CSVVEGPDTQYF.

This clone was recorded only once. The chain employs TRBV4-2 and TRBJ2-5, with D perhaps matching TRBD1 (5 bases). Germline V gives CDR1 LGHNA, CDR2 YNFKEQ. Trimming took 4 bases from V and 5 from J, leaving 20 bases between them. The length of the CDR3 is 16 residues. CDR3 in amino acids: CASSPSGRTKGETQYF. The CDR3 DNA reads as TGTGCCAGCAGCCCCAGTGGAAGGACAAAGGGCGAGACCCAGTACTTC.

This chain connects TRBV5-6 to TRBJ2-3; 14 bases agree with TRBD2. V trimming: 4 bases; J trimming: 4 bases; junction bases outside the gene matches: 5. The CDR3 is made up of 16 amino acids. CDR1 is SGHDT, CDR2 YYEEEE, per germline. CDR3 residues: CASSKGLAGAADTQYF. The CDR3 nucleotides read TGTGCCAGCAGCAAGGGACTAGCGGGAGCGGCAGATACGCAGTATTTT.

This chain connects TRBV10-1 to TRBJ2-3, with unresolved D. Germline CDR1 WNHNN, CDR2 SYGVQD (reference sequence). Trimming left V 1 base short and J 1 base short, with 6 bases between. CDR3 size: 14 residues. CDR3 protein: CASSEWVGTDTQYF. The CDR3 bases are TGCGCCAGCAGTGAGTGGGTCGGCACAGATACGCAGTATTTT.

This rearrangement joins TRBV9 to TRBJ2-2, with TRBD2 matching 11 bases. CDR1 and CDR2 from the germline V gene are SGDLS and YYNGEE. CDR3 length equals 17 residues. J lost 11 bases, V lost 6 bases, and 18 bases had no gene match. CDR3 protein: CASTPSGGSGGGGELFF. The CDR3 region has the DNA TGTGCCAGCACCCCATCAGGGGGTAGCGGGGGGGGTGGCGAGCTGTTTTTT.

The V call is TRBV29-1, the J call TRBJ2-1, with D possibly being TRBD2 (5 bases). Germline V gives CDR1 SQVTM, CDR2 ANQGSEA. This CDR3 has 12 amino acids. V gave up 4 bases and J gave up 4 bases, with 8 bases separating them. Here the CDR3 reads CSVVSGYNEQFF. The CDR3, as DNA: TGCAGCGTTGTTTCGGGGTACAATGAGCAGTTCTTC.